These T cell receptor beta chains were read from a single sample in a study of blood T cell repertoires in COVID-19. Data came from immunoSEQ multiplex PCR; TCRdb stores just in-frame clones and leaves some out. The repertoire includes 150,000 to 200,000 clones, over 75% of them detected once, and 8% to 13% sits in the top ten. Source material: PBMCs or T cells enriched from blood (not recorded which). The receptors here all came from a man aged 50-59 years who had recovered from COVID-19. Both conserved end residues are trimmed from each CDR3. A D gene is named only where the DNA matches it firmly. Rows give clone size only sometimes, using once, few, many, or a class for an expanded clone.

clone size	V gene	D gene	J gene	CDR3 protein
once	TRBV5-5	TRBD2	TRBJ2-1	ASSVTWASGSNEQF
once	TRBV25-1	NA	TRBJ2-3	ASTTRDTQY
NA	TRBV9	NA	TRBJ2-3	ASSAAQLDTQY
NA	TRBV5-1	TRBD2	TRBJ2-1	ASLSGAGSSYNEQF
NA	TRBV2	NA	TRBJ1-2	ASNSDSSYGYT
NA	TRBV30	NA	TRBJ1-5	AWSDGGDQPQH
NA	TRBV28	NA	TRBJ1-4	ASTVVGVGNEKLF
NA	TRBV28	NA	TRBJ1-2	ASSLGKYGYT
NA	TRBV5-8	NA	TRBJ1-4	ASSYYRDPKLF
NA	TRBV12-3/TRBV12-4	NA	TRBJ2-7	ASNPGGGYEQY
NA	TRBV19	NA	TRBJ2-2	ASTDPGAQVNTGELF
NA	TRBV14	NA	TRBJ2-3	ASSHAGESGTQY
NA	TRBV5-1	NA	TRBJ1-1	ASSLIQGGEAF
NA	TRBV18	TRBD1	TRBJ2-7	ASSPTTGETYEQY
once	TRBV4-2	NA	TRBJ1-3	ASSQDPLGTHSGNTIY
NA	TRBV6-5	NA	TRBJ2-7	ASSGLGGSEQY
NA	TRBV5-1	NA	TRBJ2-7	ASTQDASSYEQY
NA	TRBV6-2/TRBV6-3	NA	TRBJ2-3	ASSTLSRDTQY
NA	TRBV18	NA	TRBJ2-7	ASSPRGTEQY
NA	TRBV19	TRBD1	TRBJ2-2	ASLTGANTGELF
NA	TRBV9	TRBD1	TRBJ1-2	ASSVEGQGYYGYT
once	TRBV18	NA	TRBJ1-5	ASSPVWGLSNQPQH
NA	TRBV15	NA	TRBJ1-5	ATSRDFGGGSRQPQH
NA	TRBV28	NA	TRBJ1-1	ASSPRGANTEAF
NA	TRBV7-9	NA	TRBJ2-7	ASSPTRSSYEQY
few	TRBV5-6	NA	TRBJ1-2	ASRLGVAYGYT
NA	TRBV7-3	TRBD2	TRBJ2-3	ASSPDLWTSKYTQY
NA	TRBV18	TRBD2	TRBJ2-1	ASSQLPGLAGGMYNEQF
NA	TRBV3-1/TRBV3-2	NA	TRBJ1-3	ASSQARVFGNTIY
NA	TRBV24-1	TRBD2	TRBJ2-1	ATSDRTSAKRNEQF
NA	TRBV7-3	TRBD1	TRBJ1-1	ASSLGQANTEAF
NA	TRBV18	NA	TRBJ1-5	ASSQGSKDQPQH